Below are 18 T cell receptor beta chains sequenced from a single sample in a study of shared clonotypes between healthy human individuals. Here immunoSEQ multiplex PCR was the method, and the copy in TCRdb shows in-frame clones only, minus some. The repertoire holds 450,000 to 500,000 clones, about 79% seen once, with 13% in the top ten. Material: PBMCs. These receptors all come from a middle-aged woman in good health. Some clones in this sample may be carry-over from other donors' samples.

This chain connects TRBV6-1 to TRBJ2-7, with D unresolved. Germline CDR1 and CDR2: MNHNS and SASEGT. This CDR3 comprises 14 residues. V lost 7 bases and J lost 3, with 16 bases in between. The CDR3 loop is CASIQQGLNYEQYF. CDR3 sequence (DNA): TGTGCCAGCATCCAACAAGGTCTGAACTACGAGCAGTACTTC.

This sequence joins TRBV28 and TRBJ2-7; D uncertain. Germline V lookup: CDR1 MDHEN, CDR2 SYDVKM. The CDR3 runs 15 residues. The germline V and J ends were trimmed by 6 bases and 2 bases, with 17 bases remaining between them. CDR3 amino acids: CASSWQALGTYEQYF. CDR3 in DNA: TGTGCCAGCAGCTGGCAGGCACTTGGGACCTACGAGCAGTACTTC.

V and J are TRBV19 and TRBJ1-5, with D perhaps TRBD1 (5 bases). The germline V and J ends were trimmed by 3 bases and 5 bases, with 14 bases remaining between them. The CDR3 spans 15 residues. Germline CDR1 and CDR2: LNHDA and SQIVND (reference sequence). CDR3 bases: TGTGCCAGTAGTATGTCCCCCAGGGATTATCAGCCCCAGCATTTT. Translated, it gives CASSMSPRDYQPQHF.

This clone showed up just once. The rearrangement links TRBV10-2 to TRBJ2-7, with a weak D call TRBD1 (5 bases). Trimming took 8 bases from V and 6 from J, leaving 11 bases between them. Germline CDR1 WSHSY, CDR2 SAAADI. The CDR3 spans 11 residues. CDR3 nucleotide sequence: TGCGCCAGCCTATTCCAGGGCGAGCAGTACTTC. Protein sequence: CASLFQGEQYF.

The chain joins TRBV30 to TRBJ2-2, with D maybe TRBD1 (6 bases). CDR3 length: 13 amino acids. Germline V gene lookup returns CDR1 GTSNPN and CDR2 SVGIG (reference sequence). Trimming cost V 3 bases and J 6 bases, with 11 bases left between them. CDR3 in amino acids: CAWRQGRAGELFF. CDR3 bases: TGTGCCTGGAGACAGGGAAGAGCCGGGGAGCTGTTTTTT.

This sequence joins TRBV4-3 and TRBJ1-4, with D unresolved. This CDR3 is built from 16 residues. Per germline, CDR1 LGHNA and CDR2 YSLEER. V lost 0 bases and J lost 0, with 8 bases in between. This CDR3 reads CASSQDLASTNEKLFF. In DNA, the CDR3 is TGCGCCAGCAGCCAAGATTTGGCCTCAACTAATGAAAAACTGTTTTTT.

This clone was picked up a small number of times. Different DNA sequences within this sample yield the same CDR3. The rearrangement links TRBV28 to TRBJ2-6; the D is unclear. This CDR3 contains 14 residues. Germline loops: CDR1 MDHEN, CDR2 SYDVKM. Trimming cost V 4 bases and J 0 bases, with 4 bases left between them. The CDR3, as DNA: TGTGCCAGCAGTTCAGGCTCTGGGGCCAACGTCCTGACTTTC. Its protein product is CASSSGSGANVLTF.

The V and J genes are TRBV6-5 and TRBJ1-2; TRBD1 is a possible D gene (5 bases). CDR3 length equals 13 residues. Germline V gene sequence: CDR1 MNHEY, CDR2 SVGAGI. V lost 3 bases to trimming and J lost 4 bases, with 9 bases between them. CDR3 bases: TGTGCCAGCAGTTATACCCAGGGCTATGGCTACACCTTC. Protein: CASSYTQGYGYTF.

Here the CDR3 DNA reads TGCGCCAGCAGCCAGGGACAGGGTATTAGCGGGACCCCAGGGGAGACCCAGTACTTC. It is translated as CASSQGQGISGTPGETQYF. The chain uses TRBV4-3 and TRBJ2-5, with D perhaps TRBD1 (9 bases). The CDR3 totals 19 residues. Looked up from germline, CDR1 is LGHNA and CDR2 is YSLEER. The V end lost 3 bases, the J end lost 5 bases, and 28 bases lay between the germline ends.

This chain uses TRBV5-4 with TRBJ1-4; 7 bases are shared with TRBD1. The germline CDR1 and CDR2 sequences are SGHNT and YYREEE (reference sequence). CDR3 length: 16 residues. J lost 0 bases, V lost 3 bases, and 5 bases had no gene match. In nucleotides, the CDR3 is TGTGCCAGCAGCTCTGGGACAGATGCAACTAATGAAAAACTGTTTTTT. The encoded protein is CASSSGTDATNEKLFF.

The genes are TRBV7-3 and TRBJ2-1; 9 bases agree with TRBD2. The CDR3 totals 16 residues. CDR1 is SGHTA and CDR2 is FQGTGA in the germline V gene. V dropped 1 base and J dropped 9; count of bases not matched to a gene: 10. CDR3 region: CASSLILAGTPVEQFF. CDR3 sequence (DNA): TGTGCCAGCAGCTTAATACTAGCGGGCACTCCGGTTGAGCAGTTCTTC.

This clone was found a few times. The chain employs TRBV7-8 and TRBJ2-7; D is uncertain. Germline lookup yields CDR1 SGHVS and CDR2 FQNEAQ. V lost 5 bases to trimming and J lost 1 base, with 3 bases between them. This CDR3 has 11 residues. The CDR3 DNA follows: TGTGCCAGCAGCCCGTCCTACGAGCAGTACTTC. Translation gives CASSPSYEQYF.

V gene TRBV5-1 combines with J gene TRBJ1-2; D may be TRBD1 (5 bases). This CDR3 has 13 residues. Trimming shortened V by 7 bases and J by 2 bases, and 12 bases separated the two germline ends. CDR1 is SGHRS, CDR2 YFSETQ, per germline. CDR3 loop: CASAPDTNYGYTF. CDR3 nucleotide sequence: TGCGCCAGCGCCCCGGACACCAACTATGGCTACACCTTC. Variable domain in full (rest from reference TRBV5-1 and TRBJ1-2): KAGVTQTPRYLIKTRGQQVTLSCSPISGHRSVSWYQQTPGQGLQFLFEYFSETQRNKGNFPGRFSGRQFSNSRSEMNVSTLELGDSALYLCASAPDTNYGYTFGSGTRLTVV.

The chain is built from TRBV28 and TRBJ1-3; D not certain. V was pared by 7 bases and J by 5 bases, with 18 bases between. The CDR3 spans 15 residues. Germline CDR1 reads MDHEN; CDR2 reads SYDVKM. The CDR3 region is CASIPLGSARNTIYF. The CDR3 region has the DNA TGTGCCAGCATCCCCCTCGGGAGTGCTAGAAACACCATATATTTT.

This chain joins TRBV7-9 and TRBJ1-1; D is undetermined. The CDR3 contains 14 residues. Between the trimmed V and J ends, which lost 5 bases and 5 bases, there was a span of 15 bases. Germline CDR1 is SEHNR and CDR2 is FQNEAQ (reference sequence). The CDR3 DNA reads TGTGCCAGCAGCACTCTCGGGTCGGGAACTGAAGCTTTCTTT. Its protein is CASSTLGSGTEAFF. The full variable domain, completed using reference TRBV7-9 and TRBJ1-1, is DTGVSQNPRHKITKRGQNVTFRCDPISEHNRLYWYRQTLGQGPEFLTYFQNEAQLEKSRLLSDRFSAERPKGSFSTLEIQRTEQGDSAMYLCASSTLGSGTEAFFGQGTRLTVV.

The J gene is TRBJ2-7, the V gene TRBV9; 7 nucleotides line up with TRBD1. Germline V CDR1 and CDR2: SGDLS, YYNGEE. Trimming took 4 bases from V and 7 from J; bases not matched to a gene: 11. The CDR3 sequence is 14 residues long. DNA of the CDR3: TGTGCCAGCAGCCTACGACAGGGTTCTGCGGAGCAGTACTTC. The encoded protein is CASSLRQGSAEQYF.

The rearrangement joins TRBV9 to TRBJ2-3; possibly TRBD1 for D (7 bases). The germline V gene encodes CDR1 SGDLS and CDR2 YYNGEE. CDR3 length: 12 residues. The V gene lost 4 bases and the J gene lost 8 bases, with 11 bases spanning the gap. CDR3 amino acids: CASSPQGGTQYF. The CDR3 DNA follows: TGTGCCAGCAGCCCCCAGGGGGGTACGCAGTATTTT.

As for this clone: A far larger clone is one nucleotide away, so this likely arose from a read error. This chain uses TRBV15 with TRBJ2-3; possible D gene TRBD2, 6 bases. The CDR3 runs to 16 residues. The V gene lost 3 bases and the J gene lost 2 bases, with 15 bases spanning the gap. CDR1 is LNHNV, CDR2 YYDKDF, per germline (reference sequence). CDR3 region: CATSRLAEAPTDTQYF. CDR3 nucleotide sequence: TGTGCCACCAGCAGGTTAGCGGAGGCCCCCACAGATACGCAGTATTTT. Looking up the rest from reference TRBV15 and TRBJ2-3 gives the full variable domain: DAMVIQNPRYQVTQFGKPVTLSCSQTLNHNVMYWYQQKSSQAPKLLFHYYDKDFNNEADTPDNFQSRRPNTSFCFLDIRSPGLGDTAMYLCATSRLAEAPTDTQYFGPGTRLTVL.